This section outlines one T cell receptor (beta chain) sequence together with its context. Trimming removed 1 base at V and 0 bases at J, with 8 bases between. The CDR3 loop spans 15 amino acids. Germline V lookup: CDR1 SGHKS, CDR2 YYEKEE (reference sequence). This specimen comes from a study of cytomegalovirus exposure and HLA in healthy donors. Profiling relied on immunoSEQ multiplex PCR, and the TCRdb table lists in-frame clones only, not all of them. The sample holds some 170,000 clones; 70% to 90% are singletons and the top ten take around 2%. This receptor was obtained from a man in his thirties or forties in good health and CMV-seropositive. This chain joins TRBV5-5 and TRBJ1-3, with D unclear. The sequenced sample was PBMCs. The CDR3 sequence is CASSLRGHSGNTIYF. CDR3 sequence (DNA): TGTGCCAGCAGCTTGCGTGGGCACTCTGGAAACACCATATATTTT.